This T cell receptor beta chain was captured by sequencing in a study of technical replicates of blood from several donors. Generated by immunoSEQ multiplex PCR, the TCRdb table keeps only in-frame clones and is missing some. Among about 93,000 clones listed, roughly 96% were seen once. As to this clone: The sample carries other DNA sequences with the same CDR3.

This CDR3 region has 15 residues. The ends lost 1 base at V and 0 bases at J; junction bases unmatched: 4. Looked up from germline, CDR1 is SGHRS and CDR2 is YFSETQ. The sequence came from a human donor in good health. The rearrangement links TRBV5-1 to TRBJ2-7; 7 bases fit TRBD1. Specimen: T cells isolated from PBMCs. CDR3 residues: CASSLSQGRSYEQYF. The CDR3 bases are TGCGCCAGCAGCTTGTCACAGGGGCGCTCCTACGAGCAGTACTTC.